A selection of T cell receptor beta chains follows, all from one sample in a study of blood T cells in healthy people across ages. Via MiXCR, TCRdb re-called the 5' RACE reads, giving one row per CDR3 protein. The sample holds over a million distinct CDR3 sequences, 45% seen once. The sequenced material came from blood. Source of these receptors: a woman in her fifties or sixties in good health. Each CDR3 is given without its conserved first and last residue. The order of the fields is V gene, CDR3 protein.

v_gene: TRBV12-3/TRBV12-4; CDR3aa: ASSFGFLLSGANVLT
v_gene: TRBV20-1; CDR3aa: SGDRAGIQY
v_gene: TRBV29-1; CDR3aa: SVYKGPSGIGETQY
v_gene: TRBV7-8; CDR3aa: ASSLAAGQQF
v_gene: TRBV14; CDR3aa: ASSGWEGQTDTQY
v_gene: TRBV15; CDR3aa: ATSRTLGTLFGNQPQH
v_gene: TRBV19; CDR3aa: ASSKTSGAYEQY
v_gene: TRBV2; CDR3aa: ASNEGNIQY
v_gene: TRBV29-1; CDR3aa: SVEEHRNEHY
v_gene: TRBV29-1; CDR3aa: GGQGSSTDTQY
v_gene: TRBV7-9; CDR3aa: ASSLGGGPQH
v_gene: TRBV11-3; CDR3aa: ASNSMAAVGELF
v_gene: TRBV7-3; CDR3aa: ASSGAPTNEQF
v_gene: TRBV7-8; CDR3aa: ASSRDTYYNEQF
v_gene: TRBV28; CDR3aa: ASSLRMYEQY
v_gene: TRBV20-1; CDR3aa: SAPRQVTGANVLT
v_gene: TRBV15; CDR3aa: ATSILLAGPTDTQY
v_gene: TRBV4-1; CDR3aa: ASSQEGTGGPDTQY
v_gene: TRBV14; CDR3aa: ASSQDYGAATEAF
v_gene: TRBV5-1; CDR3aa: ASSPDLGNIQY
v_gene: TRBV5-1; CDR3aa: ASSSLQGSKETQY
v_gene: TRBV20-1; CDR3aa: SARGTIYNEQF
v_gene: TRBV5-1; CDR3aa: ASSSPSGREETQY
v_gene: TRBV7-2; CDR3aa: ASSLGPETQY
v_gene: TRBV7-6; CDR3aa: ASSLVADTGELF
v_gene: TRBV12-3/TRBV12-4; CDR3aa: ASSLLAGAGNEQF
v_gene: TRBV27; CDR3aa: TSTPGAHNEQF
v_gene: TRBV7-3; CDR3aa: ASSPGPTSTGELF
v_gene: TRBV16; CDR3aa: ASSQSRGDSTDTQY
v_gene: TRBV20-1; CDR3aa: SALDNLNYGYT
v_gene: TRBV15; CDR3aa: ATSRGGLSSYNEQY
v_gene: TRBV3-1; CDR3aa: ASSSNEGDGYT
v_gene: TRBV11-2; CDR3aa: ASSTVAGGVHEQY
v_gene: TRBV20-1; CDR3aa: SASQITDTQY
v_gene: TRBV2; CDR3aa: ASRLGLAGGDEQF
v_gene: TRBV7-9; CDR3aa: TSSRQGARNYNSPLH
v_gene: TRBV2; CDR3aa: ASSERAQPNTDTQY
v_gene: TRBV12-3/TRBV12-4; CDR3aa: ASSLAIRGGSYNEQF
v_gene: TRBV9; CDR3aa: ASSVARTGVGGYT
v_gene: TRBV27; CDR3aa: ASSSLGVLAGYNEQF
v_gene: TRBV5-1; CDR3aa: ASSIQPSHGELF
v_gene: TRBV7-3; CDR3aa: ASSSASGKGDTQY
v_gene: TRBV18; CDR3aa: ASSRLTGNEQF
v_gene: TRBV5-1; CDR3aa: ASRMGQGYNEQF
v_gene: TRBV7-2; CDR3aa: ASSPSSGRASNEQF
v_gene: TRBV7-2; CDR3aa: AGSLGPANYGYT
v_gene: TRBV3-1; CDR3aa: ASSAPGSSTDTQY
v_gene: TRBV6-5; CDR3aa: ASSPDRAGYEQY
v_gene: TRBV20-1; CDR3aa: SARGGFSGVELNQETQY